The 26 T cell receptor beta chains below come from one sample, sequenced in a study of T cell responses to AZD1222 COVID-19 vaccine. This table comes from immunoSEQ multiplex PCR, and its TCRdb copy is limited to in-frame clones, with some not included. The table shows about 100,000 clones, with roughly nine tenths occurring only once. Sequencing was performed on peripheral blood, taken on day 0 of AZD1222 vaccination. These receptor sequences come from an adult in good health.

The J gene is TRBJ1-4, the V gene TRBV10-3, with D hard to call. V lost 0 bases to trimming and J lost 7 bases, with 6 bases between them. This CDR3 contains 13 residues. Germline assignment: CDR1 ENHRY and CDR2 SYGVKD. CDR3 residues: CAISESTSEKLFF. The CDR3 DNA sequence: TGTGCCATCAGTGAGTCGACTTCTGAAAAACTGTTTTTT.

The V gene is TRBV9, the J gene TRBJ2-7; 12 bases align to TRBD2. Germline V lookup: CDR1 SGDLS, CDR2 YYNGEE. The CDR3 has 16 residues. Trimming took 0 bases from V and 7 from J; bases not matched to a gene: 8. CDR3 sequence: CASSVGVTSGRWEQYF. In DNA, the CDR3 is TGTGCCAGCAGCGTAGGGGTTACTAGCGGGAGGTGGGAGCAGTACTTC.

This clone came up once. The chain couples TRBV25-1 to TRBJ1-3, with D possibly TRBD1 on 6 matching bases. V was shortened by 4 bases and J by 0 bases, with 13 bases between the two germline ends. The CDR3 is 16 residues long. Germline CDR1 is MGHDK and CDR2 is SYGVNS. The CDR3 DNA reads TGTGCCAGCAGTGTGGGGGCGAGTCGCTCTGGAAACACCATATATTTT. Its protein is CASSVGASRSGNTIYF.

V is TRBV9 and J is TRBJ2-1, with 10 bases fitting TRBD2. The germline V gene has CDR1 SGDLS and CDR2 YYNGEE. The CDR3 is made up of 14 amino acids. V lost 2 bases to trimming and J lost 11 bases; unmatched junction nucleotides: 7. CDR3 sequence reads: CASSVVSGGLQQFF. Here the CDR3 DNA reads TGTGCCAGCAGCGTGGTTAGCGGGGGGCTGCAGCAGTTCTTC.

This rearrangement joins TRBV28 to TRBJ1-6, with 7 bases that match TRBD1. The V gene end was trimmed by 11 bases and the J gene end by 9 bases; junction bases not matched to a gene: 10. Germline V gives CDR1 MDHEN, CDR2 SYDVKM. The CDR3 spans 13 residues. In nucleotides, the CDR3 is TGTGCCGGACTAGGGGGCGCGGGTTCACCCCTCCACTTT. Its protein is CAGLGGAGSPLHF.

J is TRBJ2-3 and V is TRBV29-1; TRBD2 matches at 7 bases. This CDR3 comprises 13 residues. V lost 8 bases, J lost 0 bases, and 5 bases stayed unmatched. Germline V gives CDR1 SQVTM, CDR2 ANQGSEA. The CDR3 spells CSSSGPSTDTQYF. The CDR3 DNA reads TGCAGCTCTAGCGGCCCTAGCACAGATACGCAGTATTTT.

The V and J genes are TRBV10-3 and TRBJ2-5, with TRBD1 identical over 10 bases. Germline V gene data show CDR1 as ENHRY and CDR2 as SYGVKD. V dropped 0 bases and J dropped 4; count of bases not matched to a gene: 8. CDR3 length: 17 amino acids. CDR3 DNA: TGTGCCATCAGTGAGTCGGGGGGGACAGGGGTGCGAGAGACCCAGTACTTC. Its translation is CAISESGGTGVRETQYF.

The CDR3 loop reads CASSYYSTGSYEQYF. The CDR3 DNA is TGTGCCAGCAGTTACTATTCGACAGGGTCCTACGAGCAGTACTTC. The rearrangement links TRBV6-5 to TRBJ2-7; the match to TRBD1 covers 7 bases. This CDR3 comprises 15 residues. Germline CDR1 reads MNHEY; CDR2 reads SVGAGI. V lost 1 base, J lost 1 base, and 4 bases stayed unmatched.

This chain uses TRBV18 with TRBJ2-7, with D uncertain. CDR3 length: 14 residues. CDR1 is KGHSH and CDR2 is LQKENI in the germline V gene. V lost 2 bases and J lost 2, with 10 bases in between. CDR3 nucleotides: TGTGCCAGCTCACCAGAACAGTACACCTACGAGCAGTACTTC. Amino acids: CASSPEQYTYEQYF. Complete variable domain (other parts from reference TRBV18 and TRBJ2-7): NAGVMQNPRHLVRRRGQEARLRCSPMKGHSHVYWYRQLPEEGLKFMVYLQKENIIDESGMPKERFSAEFPKEGPSILRIQQVVRGDSAAYFCASSPEQYTYEQYFGPGTRLTVT.

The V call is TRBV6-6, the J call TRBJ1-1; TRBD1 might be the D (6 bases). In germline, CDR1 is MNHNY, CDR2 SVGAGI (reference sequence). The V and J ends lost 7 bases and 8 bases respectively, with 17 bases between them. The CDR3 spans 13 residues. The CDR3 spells CASMKQGSTEAFF. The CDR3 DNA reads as TGTGCCAGCATGAAGCAGGGGTCAACGGAAGCTTTCTTT.

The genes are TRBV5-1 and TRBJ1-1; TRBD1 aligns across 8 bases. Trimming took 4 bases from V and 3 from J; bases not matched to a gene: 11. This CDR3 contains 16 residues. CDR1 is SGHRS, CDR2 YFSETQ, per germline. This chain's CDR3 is CASSEPGQALDTEAFF. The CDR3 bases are TGCGCCAGCAGCGAACCGGGACAGGCGCTGGACACTGAAGCTTTCTTT.

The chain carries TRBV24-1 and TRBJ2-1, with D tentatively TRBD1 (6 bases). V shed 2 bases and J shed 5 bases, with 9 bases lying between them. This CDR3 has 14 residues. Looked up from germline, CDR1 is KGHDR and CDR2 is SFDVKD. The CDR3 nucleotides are TGTGCCACCAGTGATTACAGGGTTAACAATGAGCAGTTCTTC. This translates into CATSDYRVNNEQFF.

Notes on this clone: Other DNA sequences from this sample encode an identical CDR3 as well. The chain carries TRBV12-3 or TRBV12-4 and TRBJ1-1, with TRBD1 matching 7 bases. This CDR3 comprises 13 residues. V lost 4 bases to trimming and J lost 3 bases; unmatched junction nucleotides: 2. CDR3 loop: CASSSGQYTEAFF. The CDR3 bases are TGTGCCAGCAGTTCGGGACAGTACACTGAAGCTTTCTTT.

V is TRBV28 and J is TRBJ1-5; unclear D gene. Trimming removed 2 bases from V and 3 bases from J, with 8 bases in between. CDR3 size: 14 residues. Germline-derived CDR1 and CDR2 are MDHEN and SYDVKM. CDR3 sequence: CASSLRGNNQPQHF. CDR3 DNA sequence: TGTGCCAGCAGTTTACGAGGGAACAATCAGCCCCAGCATTTT.

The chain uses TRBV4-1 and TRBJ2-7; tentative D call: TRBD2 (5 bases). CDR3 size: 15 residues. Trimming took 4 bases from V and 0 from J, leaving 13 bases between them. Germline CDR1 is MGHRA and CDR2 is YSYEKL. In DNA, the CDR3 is TGCGCCAGCAGCCCCACGCTAGGGAGCTCCTACGAGCAGTACTTC. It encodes CASSPTLGSSYEQYF.

CDR3 residues: CASSEGDYGYTF. CDR3 DNA sequence: TGTGCCAGCAGTGAAGGAGACTATGGCTACACCTTC. V and J are TRBV6-4 and TRBJ1-2; D gene unclear. The CDR3 is 12 amino acids. Looked up from germline, CDR1 is MRHNA and CDR2 is SNTAGT. V shed 3 bases and J shed 3 bases, with 5 bases lying between them.

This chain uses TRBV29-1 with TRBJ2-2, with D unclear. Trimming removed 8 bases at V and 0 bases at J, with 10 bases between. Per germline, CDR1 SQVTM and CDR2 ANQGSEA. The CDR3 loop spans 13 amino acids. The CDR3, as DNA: TGCAGCTTCAGAAATTCGAACACCGGGGAGCTGTTTTTT. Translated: CSFRNSNTGELFF.

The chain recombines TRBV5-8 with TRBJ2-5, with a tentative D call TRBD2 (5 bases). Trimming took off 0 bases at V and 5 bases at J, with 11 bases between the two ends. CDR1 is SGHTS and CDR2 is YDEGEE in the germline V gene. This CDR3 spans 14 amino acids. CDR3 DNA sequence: TGTGCCAGCAGCTTGGCCGGCAGGAGGGAGACCCAGTACTTC. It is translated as CASSLAGRRETQYF.

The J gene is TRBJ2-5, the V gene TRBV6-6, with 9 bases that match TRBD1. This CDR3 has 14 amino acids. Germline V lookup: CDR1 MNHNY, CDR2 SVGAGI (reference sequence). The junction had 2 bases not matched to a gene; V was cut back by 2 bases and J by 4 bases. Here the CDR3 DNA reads TGTGCCAGCAGTTACCCGGGACAGGGAGAGACCCAGTACTTC. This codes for CASSYPGQGETQYF.

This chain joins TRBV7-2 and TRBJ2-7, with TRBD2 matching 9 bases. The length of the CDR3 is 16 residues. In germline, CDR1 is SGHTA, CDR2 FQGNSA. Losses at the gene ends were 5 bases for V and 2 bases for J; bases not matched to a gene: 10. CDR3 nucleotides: TGTGCCAGCAGCCCCCACAGCGGGAGGACAACCTACGAGCAGTACTTC. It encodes CASSPHSGRTTYEQYF.

CDR3 in amino acids: CASSLEGRVNTEAFF. DNA of the CDR3: TGTGCCAGCAGTTTGGAGGGTCGGGTGAACACTGAAGCTTTCTTT. The chain couples TRBV27 to TRBJ1-1; D gene ambiguous. V was trimmed by 3 bases and J by 0 bases, leaving 11 bases between them. Germline CDR1 MNHEY, CDR2 SMNVEV (reference sequence). The CDR3 contains 15 residues.

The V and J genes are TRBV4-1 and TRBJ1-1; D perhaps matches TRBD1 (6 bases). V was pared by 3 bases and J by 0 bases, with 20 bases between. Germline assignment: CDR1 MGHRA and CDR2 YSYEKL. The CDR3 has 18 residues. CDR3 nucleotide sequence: TGCGCCAGCAGCCAGGACTCGGACAGTTACGACATGAACACTGAAGCTTTCTTT. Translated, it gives CASSQDSDSYDMNTEAFF.

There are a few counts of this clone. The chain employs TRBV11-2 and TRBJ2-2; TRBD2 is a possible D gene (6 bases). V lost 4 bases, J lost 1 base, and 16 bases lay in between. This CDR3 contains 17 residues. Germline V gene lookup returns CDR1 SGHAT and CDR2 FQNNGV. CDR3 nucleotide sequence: TGTGCCAGCAGCTCGGGGGACCTACTAGGGAACACCGGGGAGCTGTTTTTT. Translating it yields CASSSGDLLGNTGELFF.

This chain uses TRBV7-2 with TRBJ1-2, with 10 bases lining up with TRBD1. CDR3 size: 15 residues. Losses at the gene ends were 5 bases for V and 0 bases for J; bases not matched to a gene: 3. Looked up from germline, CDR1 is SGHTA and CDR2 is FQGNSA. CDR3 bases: TGTGCCAGCAGCCCCGGGACAGGGGCTAACTATGGCTACACCTTC. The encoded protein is CASSPGTGANYGYTF.

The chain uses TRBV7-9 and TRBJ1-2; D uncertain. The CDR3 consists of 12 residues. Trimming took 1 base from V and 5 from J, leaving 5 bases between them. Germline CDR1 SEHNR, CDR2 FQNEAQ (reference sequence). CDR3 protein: CASSLELYGYTF. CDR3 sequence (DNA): TGTGCCAGCAGCTTAGAATTGTATGGCTACACCTTC.

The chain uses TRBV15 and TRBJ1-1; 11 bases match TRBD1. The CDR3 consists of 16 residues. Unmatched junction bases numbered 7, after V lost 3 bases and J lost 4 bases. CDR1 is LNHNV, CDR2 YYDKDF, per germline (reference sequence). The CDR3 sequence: CATSRGQGGSGTEAFF. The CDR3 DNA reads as TGTGCCACCAGCAGGGGACAGGGGGGGAGCGGCACTGAAGCTTTCTTT.